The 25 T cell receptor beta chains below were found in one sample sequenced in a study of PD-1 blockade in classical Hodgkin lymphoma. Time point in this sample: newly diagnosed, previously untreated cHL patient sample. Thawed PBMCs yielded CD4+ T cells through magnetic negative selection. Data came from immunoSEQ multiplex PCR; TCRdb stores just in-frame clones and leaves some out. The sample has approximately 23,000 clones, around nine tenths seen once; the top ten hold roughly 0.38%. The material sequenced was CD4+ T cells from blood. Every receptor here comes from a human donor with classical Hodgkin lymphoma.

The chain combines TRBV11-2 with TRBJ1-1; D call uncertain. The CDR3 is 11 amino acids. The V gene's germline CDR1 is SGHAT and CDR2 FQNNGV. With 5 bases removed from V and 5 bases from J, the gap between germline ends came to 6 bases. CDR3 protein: CASSRTTEAFF. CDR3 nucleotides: TGTGCCAGCAGCCGCACTACTGAAGCTTTCTTT.

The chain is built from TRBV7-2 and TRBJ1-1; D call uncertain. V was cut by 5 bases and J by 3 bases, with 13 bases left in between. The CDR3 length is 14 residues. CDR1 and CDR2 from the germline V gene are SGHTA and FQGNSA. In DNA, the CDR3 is TGTGCCAGCAGCCCAAGATGGATGGACACTGAAGCTTTCTTT. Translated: CASSPRWMDTEAFF.

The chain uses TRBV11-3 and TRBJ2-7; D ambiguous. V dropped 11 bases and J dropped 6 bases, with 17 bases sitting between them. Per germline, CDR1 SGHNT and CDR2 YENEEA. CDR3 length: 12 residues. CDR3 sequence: CAVSGRPGEQYF. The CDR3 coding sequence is TGTGCCGTATCCGGACGGCCTGGCGAGCAGTACTTC.

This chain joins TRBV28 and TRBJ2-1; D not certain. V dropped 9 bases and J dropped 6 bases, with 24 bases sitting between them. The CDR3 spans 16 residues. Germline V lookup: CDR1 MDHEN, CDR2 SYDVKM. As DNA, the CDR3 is TGTGCCAGTGAAGGTCCGACTCTCACCTTAAGCAATGAGCAGTTCTTC. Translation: CASEGPTLTLSNEQFF.

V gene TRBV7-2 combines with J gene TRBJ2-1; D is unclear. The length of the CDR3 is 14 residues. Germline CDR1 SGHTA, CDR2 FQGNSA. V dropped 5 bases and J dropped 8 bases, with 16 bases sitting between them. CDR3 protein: CASSVGPSTDEQFF. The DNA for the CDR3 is TGTGCCAGCAGCGTGGGCCCCTCCACCGATGAGCAGTTCTTC.

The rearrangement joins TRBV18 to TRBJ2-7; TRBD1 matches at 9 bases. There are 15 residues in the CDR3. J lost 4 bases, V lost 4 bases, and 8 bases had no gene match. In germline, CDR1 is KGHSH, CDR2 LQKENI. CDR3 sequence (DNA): TGTGCCAGCTCACAAAAGGGACAGGGTTTTTACGAGCAGTACTTC. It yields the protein CASSQKGQGFYEQYF. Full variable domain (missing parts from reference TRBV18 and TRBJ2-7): NAGVMQNPRHLVRRRGQEARLRCSPMKGHSHVYWYRQLPEEGLKFMVYLQKENIIDESGMPKERFSAEFPKEGPSILRIQQVVRGDSAAYFCASSQKGQGFYEQYFGPGTRLTVT.

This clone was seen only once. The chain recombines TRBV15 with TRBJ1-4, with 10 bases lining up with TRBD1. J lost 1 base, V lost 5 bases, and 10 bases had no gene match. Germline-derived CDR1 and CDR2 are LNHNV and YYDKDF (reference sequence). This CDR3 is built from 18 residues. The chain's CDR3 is CATSLRQGAIGTNEKLFF. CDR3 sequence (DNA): TGTGCCACCAGCCTACGACAGGGGGCGATTGGAACTAATGAAAAACTGTTTTTT.

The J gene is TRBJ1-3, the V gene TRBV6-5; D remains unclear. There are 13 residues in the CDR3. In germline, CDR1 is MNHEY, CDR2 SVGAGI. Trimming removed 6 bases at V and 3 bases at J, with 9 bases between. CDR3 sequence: CASSKGRGNTIYF. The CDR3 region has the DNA TGTGCCAGCAGCAAAGGGCGTGGAAACACCATATATTTT.

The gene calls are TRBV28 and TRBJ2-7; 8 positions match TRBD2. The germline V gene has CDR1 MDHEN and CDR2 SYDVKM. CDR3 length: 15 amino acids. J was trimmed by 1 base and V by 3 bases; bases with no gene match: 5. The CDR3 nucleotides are TGTGCCAGCAGTTTCGCTGGACTAGCTTCCTACGAGCAGTACTTC. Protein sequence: CASSFAGLASYEQYF. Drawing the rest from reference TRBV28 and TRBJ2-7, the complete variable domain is DVKVTQSSRYLVKRTGEKVFLECVQDMDHENMFWYRQDPGLGLRLIYFSYDVKMKEKGDIPEGYSVSREKKERFSLILESASTNQTSMYLCASSFAGLASYEQYFGPGTRLTVT.

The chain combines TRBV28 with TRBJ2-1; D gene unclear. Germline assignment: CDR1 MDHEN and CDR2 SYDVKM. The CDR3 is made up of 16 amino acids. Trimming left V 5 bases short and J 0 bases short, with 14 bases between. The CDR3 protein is CASSVLSAASYNEQFF. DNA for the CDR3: TGTGCCAGCAGTGTCCTAAGTGCGGCCTCCTACAATGAGCAGTTCTTC.

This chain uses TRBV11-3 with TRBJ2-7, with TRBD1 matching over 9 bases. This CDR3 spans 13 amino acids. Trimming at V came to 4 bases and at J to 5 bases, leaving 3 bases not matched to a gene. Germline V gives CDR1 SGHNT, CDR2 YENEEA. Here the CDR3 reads CASSSTGGNEQYF. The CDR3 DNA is TGTGCCAGCAGCTCGACAGGGGGGAACGAGCAGTACTTC.

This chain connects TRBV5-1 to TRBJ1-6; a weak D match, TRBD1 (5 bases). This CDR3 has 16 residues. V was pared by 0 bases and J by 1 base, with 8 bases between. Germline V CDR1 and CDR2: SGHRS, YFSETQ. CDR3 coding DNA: TGCGCCAGCAGCTTGGCAGGGAGTTCCTATAATTCACCCCTCCACTTT. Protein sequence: CASSLAGSSYNSPLHF.

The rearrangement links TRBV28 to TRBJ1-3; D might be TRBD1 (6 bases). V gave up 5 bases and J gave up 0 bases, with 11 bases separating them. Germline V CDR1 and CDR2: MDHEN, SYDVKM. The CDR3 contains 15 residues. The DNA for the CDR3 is TGTGCCAGCAGTATGGGACAACTCTCTGGAAACACCATATATTTT. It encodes CASSMGQLSGNTIYF.

The CDR3 loop is CASSQQGYSNQPQHF. As DNA, the CDR3 is TGTGCCAGCAGCCAGCAGGGTTATAGCAATCAGCCCCAGCATTTT. This chain uses TRBV4-2 with TRBJ1-5, with D possibly matching TRBD1 (5 bases). Trimming left V 3 bases short and J 0 bases short, with 9 bases between. The germline V gene encodes CDR1 LGHNA and CDR2 YNFKEQ. The CDR3 has 15 residues.

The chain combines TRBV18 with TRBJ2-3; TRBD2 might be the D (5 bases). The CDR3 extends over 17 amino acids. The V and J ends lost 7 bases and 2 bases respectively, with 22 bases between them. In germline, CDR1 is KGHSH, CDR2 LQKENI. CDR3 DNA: TGTGCCAGCTTGAACCAGCTTGGAGGAGGTCCCACAGATACGCAGTATTTT. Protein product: CASLNQLGGGPTDTQYF.

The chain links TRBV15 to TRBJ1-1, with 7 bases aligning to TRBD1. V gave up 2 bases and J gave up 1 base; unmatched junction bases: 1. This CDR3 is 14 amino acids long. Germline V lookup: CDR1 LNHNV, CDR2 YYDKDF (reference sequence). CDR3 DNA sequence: TGTGCCACCAGCAGAACAGGGGAGAACACTGAAGCTTTCTTT. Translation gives CATSRTGENTEAFF.

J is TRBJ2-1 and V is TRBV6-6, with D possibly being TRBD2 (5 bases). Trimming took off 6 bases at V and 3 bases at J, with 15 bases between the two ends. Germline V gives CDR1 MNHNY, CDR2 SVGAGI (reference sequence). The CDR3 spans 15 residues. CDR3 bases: TGTGCCAGCAGGCGTGTCGAGGAGGTCTACAATGAGCAGTTCTTC. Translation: CASRRVEEVYNEQFF.

DNA of the CDR3: TGCGCCAGCAGCCAAGATACGGGACAGGGCTTATCCTACGAGCAGTACTTC. This gives the protein CASSQDTGQGLSYEQYF. The chain recombines TRBV4-3 with TRBJ2-7; 9 bases are shared with TRBD1. This CDR3 region has 17 residues. The J segment lost 1 base and the V segment lost 0 bases, leaving 7 bases of the junction unmatched. Germline V gives CDR1 LGHNA, CDR2 YSLEER.

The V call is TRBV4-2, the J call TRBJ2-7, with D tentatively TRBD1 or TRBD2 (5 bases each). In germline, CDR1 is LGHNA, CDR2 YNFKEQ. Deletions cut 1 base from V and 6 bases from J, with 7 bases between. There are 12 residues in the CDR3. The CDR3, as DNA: TGTGCCAGCAGCCAAGTCGGGGCCGAGCAGTACTTC. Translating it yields CASSQVGAEQYF.

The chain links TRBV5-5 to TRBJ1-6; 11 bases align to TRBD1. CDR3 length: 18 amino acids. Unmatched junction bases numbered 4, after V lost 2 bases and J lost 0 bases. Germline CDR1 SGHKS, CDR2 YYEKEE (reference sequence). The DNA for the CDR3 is TGTGCCAGCAGCTTTAAGGGGACAGGGGGCTCCTATAATTCACCCCTCCACTTT. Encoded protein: CASSFKGTGGSYNSPLHF. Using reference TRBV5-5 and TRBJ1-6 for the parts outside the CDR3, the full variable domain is DAGVTQSPTHLIKTRGQQVTLRCSPISGHKSVSWYQQVLGQGPQFIFQYYEKEERGRGNFPDRFSARQFPNYSSELNVNALLLGDSALYLCASSFKGTGGSYNSPLHFGNGTRLTVT.

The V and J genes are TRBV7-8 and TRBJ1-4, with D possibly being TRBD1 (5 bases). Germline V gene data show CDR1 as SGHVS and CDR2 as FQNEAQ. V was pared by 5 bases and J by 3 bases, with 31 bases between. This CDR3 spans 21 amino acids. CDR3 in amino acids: CASSSSRPGRTSSRANEKLFF. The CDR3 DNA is TGTGCCAGCAGCAGCTCCCGTCCGGGACGGACCTCCTCAAGGGCTAATGAAAAACTGTTTTTT.

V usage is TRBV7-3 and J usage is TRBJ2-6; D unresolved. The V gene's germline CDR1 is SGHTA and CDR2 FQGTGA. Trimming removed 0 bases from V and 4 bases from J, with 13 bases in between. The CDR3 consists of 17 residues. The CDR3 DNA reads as TGTGCCAGCAGCTTAACCGGCACAAGGGCGGGGGCCAACGTCCTGACTTTC. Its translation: CASSLTGTRAGANVLTF.

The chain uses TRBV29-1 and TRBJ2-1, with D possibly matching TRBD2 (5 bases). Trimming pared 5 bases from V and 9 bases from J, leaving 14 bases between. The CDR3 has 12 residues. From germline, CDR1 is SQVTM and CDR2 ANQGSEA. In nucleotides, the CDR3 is TGCAGCGTTTGGACGGACTTTGGTGAGCAGTTCTTC. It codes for CSVWTDFGEQFF.

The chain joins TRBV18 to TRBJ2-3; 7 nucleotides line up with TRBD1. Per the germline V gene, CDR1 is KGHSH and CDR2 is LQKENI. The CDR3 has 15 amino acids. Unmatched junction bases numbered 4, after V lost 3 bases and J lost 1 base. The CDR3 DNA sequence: TGTGCCAGCTCACCGGTTGACAGGGGCACAGATACGCAGTATTTT. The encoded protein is CASSPVDRGTDTQYF.

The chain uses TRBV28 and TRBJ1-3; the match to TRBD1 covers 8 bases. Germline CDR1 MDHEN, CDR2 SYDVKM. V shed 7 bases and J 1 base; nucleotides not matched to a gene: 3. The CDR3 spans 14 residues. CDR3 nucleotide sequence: TGTGCCAGCATCCGGACAGGGTCTGGAAACACCATATATTTT. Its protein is CASIRTGSGNTIYF.